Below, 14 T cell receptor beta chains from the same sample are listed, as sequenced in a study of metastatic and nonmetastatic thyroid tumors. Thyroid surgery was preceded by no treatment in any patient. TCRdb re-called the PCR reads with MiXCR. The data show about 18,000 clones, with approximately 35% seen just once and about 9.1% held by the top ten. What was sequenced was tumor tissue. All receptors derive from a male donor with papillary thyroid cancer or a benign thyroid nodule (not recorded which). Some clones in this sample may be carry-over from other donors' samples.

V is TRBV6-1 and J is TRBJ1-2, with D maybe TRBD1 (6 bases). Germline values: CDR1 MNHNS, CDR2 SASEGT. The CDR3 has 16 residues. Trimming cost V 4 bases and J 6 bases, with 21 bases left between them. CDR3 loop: CASSGILDRNSNGYTF. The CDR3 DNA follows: TGTGCCAGCAGTGGAATCCTAGACAGGAACTCTAATGGCTACACCTTC.

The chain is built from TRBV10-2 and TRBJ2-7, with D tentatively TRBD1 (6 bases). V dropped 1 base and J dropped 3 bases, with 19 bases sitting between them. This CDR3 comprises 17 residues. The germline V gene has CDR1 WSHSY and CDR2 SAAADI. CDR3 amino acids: CASSEWGHRGLNYEQYF. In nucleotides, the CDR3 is TGCGCCAGCAGTGAGTGGGGACACCGGGGTTTAAACTACGAGCAGTACTTC.

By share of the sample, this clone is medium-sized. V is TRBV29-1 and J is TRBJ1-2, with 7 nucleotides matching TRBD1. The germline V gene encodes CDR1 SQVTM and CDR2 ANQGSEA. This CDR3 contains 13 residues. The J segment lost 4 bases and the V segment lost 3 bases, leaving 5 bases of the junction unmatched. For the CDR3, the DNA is TGCAGCGTTGATAGGACAGGAAGCTATGGCTACACCTTC. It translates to CSVDRTGSYGYTF.

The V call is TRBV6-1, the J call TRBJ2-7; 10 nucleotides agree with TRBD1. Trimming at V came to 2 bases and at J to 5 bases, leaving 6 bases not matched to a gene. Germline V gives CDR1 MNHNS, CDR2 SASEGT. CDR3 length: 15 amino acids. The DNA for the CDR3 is TGTGCCAGCAGTGAATGGGGACAGGGGATAGACGAGCAGTACTTC. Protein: CASSEWGQGIDEQYF.

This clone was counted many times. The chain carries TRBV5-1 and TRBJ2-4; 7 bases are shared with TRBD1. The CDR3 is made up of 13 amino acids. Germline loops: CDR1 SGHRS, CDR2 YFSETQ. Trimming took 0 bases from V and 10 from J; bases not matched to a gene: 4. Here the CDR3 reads CASSLDTGEIQYF. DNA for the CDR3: TGCGCCAGCAGCTTGGACACAGGGGAAATTCAGTACTTC.

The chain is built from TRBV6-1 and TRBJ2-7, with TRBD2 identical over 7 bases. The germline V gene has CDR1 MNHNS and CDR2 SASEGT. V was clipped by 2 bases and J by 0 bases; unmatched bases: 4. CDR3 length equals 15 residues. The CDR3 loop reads CASSELAAISYEQYF. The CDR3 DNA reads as TGTGCCAGCAGTGAACTAGCGGCAATCTCCTACGAGCAGTACTTC.

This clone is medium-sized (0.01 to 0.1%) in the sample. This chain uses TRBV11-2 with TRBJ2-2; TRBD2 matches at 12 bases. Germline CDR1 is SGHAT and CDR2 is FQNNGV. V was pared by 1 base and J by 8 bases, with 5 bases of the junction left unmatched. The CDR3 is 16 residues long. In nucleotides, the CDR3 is TGTGCCAGCAGCTTAGGGACTAGCGGGAAGAAAGGGGAGCTGTTTTTT. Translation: CASSLGTSGKKGELFF.

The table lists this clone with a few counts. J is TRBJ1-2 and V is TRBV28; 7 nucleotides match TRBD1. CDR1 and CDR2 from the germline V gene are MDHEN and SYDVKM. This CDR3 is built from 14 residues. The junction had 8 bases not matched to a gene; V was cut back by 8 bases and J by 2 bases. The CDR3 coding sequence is TGTGCCAGCTCCCGCCGGGGACAGAACTATGGCTACACCTTC. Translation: CASSRRGQNYGYTF.

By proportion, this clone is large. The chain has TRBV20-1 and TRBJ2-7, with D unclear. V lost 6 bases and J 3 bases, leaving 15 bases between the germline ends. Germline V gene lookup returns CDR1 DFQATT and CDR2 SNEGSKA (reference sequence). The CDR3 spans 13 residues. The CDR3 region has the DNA TGCAGTGCCGTCGGATCCCATGGCTACGAGCAGTACTTC. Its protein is CSAVGSHGYEQYF.

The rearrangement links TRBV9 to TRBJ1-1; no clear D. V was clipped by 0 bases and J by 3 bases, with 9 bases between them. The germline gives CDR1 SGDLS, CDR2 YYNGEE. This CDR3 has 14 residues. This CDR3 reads CASSVVSGHTEAFF. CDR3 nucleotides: TGTGCCAGCAGCGTAGTTTCTGGTCACACTGAAGCTTTCTTT.

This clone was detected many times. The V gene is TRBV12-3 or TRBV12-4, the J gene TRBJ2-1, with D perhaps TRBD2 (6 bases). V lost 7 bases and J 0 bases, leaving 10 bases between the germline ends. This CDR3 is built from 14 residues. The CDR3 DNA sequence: TGTGCCAGCACTCAGGACTACTCCTACAATGAGCAGTTCTTC. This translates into CASTQDYSYNEQFF.

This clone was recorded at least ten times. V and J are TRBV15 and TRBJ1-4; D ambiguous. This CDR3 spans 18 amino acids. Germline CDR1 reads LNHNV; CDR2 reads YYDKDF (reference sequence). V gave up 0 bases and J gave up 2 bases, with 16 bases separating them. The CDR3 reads CATSRDNRQPWTNEKLFF. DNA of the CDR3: TGTGCCACCAGCAGAGATAATCGACAACCCTGGACTAATGAAAAACTGTTTTTT.

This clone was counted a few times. This CDR3 is CASSEPGQGEKLFF. The DNA of the CDR3 is TGTGCCAGCAGTGAACCGGGACAGGGAGAAAAACTGTTTTTT. This chain joins TRBV6-1 and TRBJ1-4; TRBD1 aligns across 9 bases. The CDR3 consists of 14 residues. Trimming removed 2 bases from V and 8 bases from J; junction bases left unmatched: 3. Germline V gene sequence: CDR1 MNHNS, CDR2 SASEGT.

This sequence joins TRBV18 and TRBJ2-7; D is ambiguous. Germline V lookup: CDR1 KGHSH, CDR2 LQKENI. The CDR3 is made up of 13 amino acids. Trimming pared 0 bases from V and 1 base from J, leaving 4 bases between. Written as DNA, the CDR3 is TGTGCCAGCTCACCACCAGGGTCCTACGAGCAGTACTTC. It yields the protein CASSPPGSYEQYF. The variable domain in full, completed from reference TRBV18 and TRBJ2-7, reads NAGVMQNPRHLVRRRGQEARLRCSPMKGHSHVYWYRQLPEEGLKFMVYLQKENIIDESGMPKERFSAEFPKEGPSILRIQQVVRGDSAAYFCASSPPGSYEQYFGPGTRLTVT.